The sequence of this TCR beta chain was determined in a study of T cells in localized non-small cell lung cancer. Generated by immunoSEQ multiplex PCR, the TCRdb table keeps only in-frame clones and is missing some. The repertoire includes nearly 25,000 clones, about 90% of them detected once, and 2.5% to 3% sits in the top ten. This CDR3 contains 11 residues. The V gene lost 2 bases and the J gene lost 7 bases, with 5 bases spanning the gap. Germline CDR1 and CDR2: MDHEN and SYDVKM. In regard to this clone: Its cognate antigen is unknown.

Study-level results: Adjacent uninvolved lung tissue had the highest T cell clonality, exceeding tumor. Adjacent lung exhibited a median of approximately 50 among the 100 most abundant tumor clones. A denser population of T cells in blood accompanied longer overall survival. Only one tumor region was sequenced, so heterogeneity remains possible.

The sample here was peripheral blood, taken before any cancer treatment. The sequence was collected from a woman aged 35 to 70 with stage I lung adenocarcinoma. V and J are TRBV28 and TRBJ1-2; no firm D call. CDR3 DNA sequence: TGTGCCAGCAGTTTAGGACGTGGCTACACCTTC. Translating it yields CASSLGRGYTF.